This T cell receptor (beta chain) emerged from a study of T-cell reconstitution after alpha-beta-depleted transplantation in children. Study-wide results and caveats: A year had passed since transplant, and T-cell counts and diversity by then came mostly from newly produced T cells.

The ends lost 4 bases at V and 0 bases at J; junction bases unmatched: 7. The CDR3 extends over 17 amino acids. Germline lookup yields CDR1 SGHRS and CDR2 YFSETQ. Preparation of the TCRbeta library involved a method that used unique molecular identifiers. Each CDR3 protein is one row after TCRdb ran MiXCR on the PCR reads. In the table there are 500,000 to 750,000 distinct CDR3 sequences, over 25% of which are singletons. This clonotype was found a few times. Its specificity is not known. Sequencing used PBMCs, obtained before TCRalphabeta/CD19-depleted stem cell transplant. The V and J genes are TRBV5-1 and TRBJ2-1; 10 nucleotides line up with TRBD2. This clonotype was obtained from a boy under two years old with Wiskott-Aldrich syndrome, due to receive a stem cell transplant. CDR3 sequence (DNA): TGCGCCAGCAGCCCCACTAGCGGGATGAGCTCCTACAATGAGCAGTTCTTC. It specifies CASSPTSGMSSYNEQFF.